This TCR beta chain was identified during a study of type 1 regulatory T cells. Study-wide context: An in vitro protocol generated T-allo10, a Tr1-enriched, alloantigen-specific CD4 T cell product.

TCRdb reanalysed the reads using MiXCR and keeps one entry per CDR3 protein. The data show tens of thousands of distinct CDR3 sequences, 20% seen once. This clonotype has at least ten counts. What it binds is unknown. The CDR3 totals 15 residues. V dropped 4 bases and J dropped 4; count of bases not matched to a gene: 5. Germline V gene lookup returns CDR1 SGHRS and CDR2 YFSETQ. Whole-study findings and limits: Type 1 regulatory T cells had a more restricted TCR repertoire than non-type 1 regulatory T cells.

The sequence came from a human donor in good health. This chain joins TRBV5-1 and TRBJ2-7, with 13 positions matching TRBD2. The sequenced material came from cultured type 1 regulatory T (Tr1) cells, either the whole culture or a sorted fraction (not recorded which). CDR3 bases: TGCGCCAGCAGCCAACTAGCGGGAGGGCCGTACGAGCAGTACTTC. Protein sequence: CASSQLAGGPYEQYF.